One and the same sample provided the 12 T cell receptor beta chains below, sequenced in a study of shared clonotypes between healthy human individuals. Naive CD8 cells lacked CD45RO and underwent positive selection for CCR7, leaving out terminally differentiated effector memory CD45RA+ cells. TCRdb keeps only in-frame clones here, not all; method: immunoSEQ multiplex PCR. This sample yields some 2,000,000 clones, of which approximately 94% are seen a single time; 0.9% to 1.4% belongs to the top ten. The sequenced material came from naive CD8+ T cells sorted from blood. Every receptor here comes from a man aged 18 to 29 in good health.

The rearrangement joins TRBV10-1 to TRBJ2-3; unclear D gene. The CDR3 runs to 13 residues. Trimming shortened V by 2 bases and J by 4 bases, and 7 bases separated the two germline ends. Germline loops: CDR1 WNHNN, CDR2 SYGVQD (reference sequence). The CDR3 reads CASSERNADTQYF. The CDR3 nucleotides read TGCGCCAGCAGTGAGAGGAATGCAGATACGCAGTATTTT.

This clone was seen a single time. The chain joins TRBV19 to TRBJ2-1; 13 bases match TRBD2. The trim removed 3 bases at V and 9 bases at J, leaving 2 bases unmatched. Germline values: CDR1 LNHDA, CDR2 SQIVND (reference sequence). The CDR3 consists of 14 residues. The CDR3 sequence is CASSMTSGRSEQFF. In DNA, the CDR3 is TGTGCCAGTAGTATGACTAGCGGGAGGAGTGAGCAGTTCTTC.

The chain has TRBV2 and TRBJ1-5; the match to TRBD1 covers 9 bases. V was clipped by 6 bases and J by 3 bases; unmatched bases: 6. The CDR3 length is 15 residues. Germline values: CDR1 SNHLY, CDR2 FYNNEI. The CDR3 DNA reads TGTGCCAGCAGCGCCGGGACAGGGAACAATCAGCCCCAGCATTTT. It is translated as CASSAGTGNNQPQHF.

This chain uses TRBV4-1 with TRBJ1-4; 7 nucleotides align to TRBD1. There are 14 residues in the CDR3. V lost 6 bases and J lost 8; bases outside the gene matches: 9. Germline V gene lookup returns CDR1 MGHRA and CDR2 YSYEKL. The CDR3 loop reads CASRTTPGQEKLFF. For the CDR3, the DNA is TGCGCCAGCAGAACCACACCGGGACAGGAAAAACTGTTTTTT.

Comment on this clone: The sample carries other DNA sequences with the same CDR3. The J gene is TRBJ2-7, the V gene TRBV30; D not certain. With 0 bases removed from V and 0 bases from J, the gap between germline ends came to 6 bases. The V gene's germline CDR1 is GTSNPN and CDR2 SVGIG (reference sequence). CDR3 length: 13 residues. CDR3 loop: CAWSVGFSYEQYF. The CDR3 coding sequence is TGTGCCTGGAGTGTGGGGTTCTCCTACGAGCAGTACTTC.

The rearrangement uses TRBV7-2 and TRBJ2-1, with 11 bases identical to TRBD2. This CDR3 is 15 amino acids long. V was pared by 5 bases and J by 4 bases, with 4 bases of the junction left unmatched. The germline CDR1 and CDR2 sequences are SGHTA and FQGNSA. CDR3 sequence (DNA): TGTGCCAGCAGCACGATAGCGGGAGGGTACAATGAGCAGTTCTTC. Protein sequence: CASSTIAGGYNEQFF.

The chain uses TRBV5-3 and TRBJ1-1; no definite D call. TRBV5-3 is assigned to the ORF class and has an uncertain function. This CDR3 region has 16 residues. Trimming shortened V by 3 bases and J by 4 bases, and 19 bases separated the two germline ends. The CDR3 coding sequence is TGTGCCAGAAGCTGGATCAGCGGGCAATTGTTCACTGAAGCTTTCTTT. Amino acids: CARSWISGQLFTEAFF.

V is TRBV11-2 and J is TRBJ2-7; D not resolved. V was cut by 1 base and J by 6 bases, with 7 bases left in between. This CDR3 spans 12 amino acids. From germline, CDR1 is SGHAT and CDR2 FQNNGV. CDR3 loop: CASSLGLPEQYF. The CDR3 bases are TGTGCCAGCAGCTTAGGACTCCCCGAGCAGTACTTC.

The gene calls are TRBV4-1 and TRBJ2-7; D ambiguous. This CDR3 is built from 13 residues. V was clipped by 0 bases and J by 6 bases, with 9 bases between them. CDR1 is MGHRA and CDR2 is YSYEKL in the germline V gene. CDR3 sequence (DNA): TGCGCCAGCAGCCAAGAGGTACCCGTCGAGCAGTACTTC. It translates to CASSQEVPVEQYF.

The chain recombines TRBV18 with TRBJ2-7; a weak D match, TRBD1 (6 bases). Germline lookup yields CDR1 KGHSH and CDR2 LQKENI. V was shortened by 5 bases and J by 4 bases, with 15 bases between the two germline ends. The CDR3 runs 14 residues. For the CDR3, the DNA is TGTGCCAGCTCATCTACAGGGTTAATTTACGAGCAGTACTTC. Amino acid sequence: CASSSTGLIYEQYF.

The J gene is TRBJ1-2, the V gene TRBV4-2, with D possibly being TRBD1 (5 bases). CDR1 and CDR2 from the germline V gene are LGHNA and YNFKEQ. V lost 3 bases, J lost 4 bases, and 15 bases lay in between. The CDR3 is made up of 15 amino acids. This CDR3 is CASSQRPGVIYGYTF. CDR3 bases: TGTGCCAGCAGCCAGAGGCCGGGGGTTATCTATGGCTACACCTTC.

This clone was recorded only once. The genes are TRBV21-1 and TRBJ1-1; TRBD1, the table's D call, was not compared with the DNA. TRBV21-1 is described as a pseudogene. This CDR3 has 12 residues. CDR3 residues: CASWGRVAEAFF. The CDR3, as DNA: TGTGCCAGCTGGGGGCGGGTCGCTGAAGCTTTCTTT.